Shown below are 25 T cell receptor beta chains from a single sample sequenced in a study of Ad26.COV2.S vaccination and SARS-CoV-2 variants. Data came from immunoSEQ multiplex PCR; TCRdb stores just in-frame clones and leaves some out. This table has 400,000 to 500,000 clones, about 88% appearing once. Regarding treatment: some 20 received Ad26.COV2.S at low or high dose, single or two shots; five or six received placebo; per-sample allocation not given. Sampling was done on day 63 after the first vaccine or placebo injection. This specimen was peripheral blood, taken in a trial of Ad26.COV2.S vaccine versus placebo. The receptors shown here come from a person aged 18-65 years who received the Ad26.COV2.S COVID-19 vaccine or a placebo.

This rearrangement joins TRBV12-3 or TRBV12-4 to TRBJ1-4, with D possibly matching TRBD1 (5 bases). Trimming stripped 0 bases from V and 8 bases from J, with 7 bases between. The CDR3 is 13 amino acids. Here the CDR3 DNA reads TGTGCCAGCAGTTTAGCGGGGCACGAAAAACTGTTTTTT. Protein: CASSLAGHEKLFF.

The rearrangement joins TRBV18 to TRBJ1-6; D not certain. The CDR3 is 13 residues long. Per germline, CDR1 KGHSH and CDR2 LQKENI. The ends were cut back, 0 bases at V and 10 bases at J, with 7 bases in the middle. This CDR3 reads CASSPPVTSPLHF. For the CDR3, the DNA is TGTGCCAGCTCACCACCGGTGACATCACCCCTCCACTTT.

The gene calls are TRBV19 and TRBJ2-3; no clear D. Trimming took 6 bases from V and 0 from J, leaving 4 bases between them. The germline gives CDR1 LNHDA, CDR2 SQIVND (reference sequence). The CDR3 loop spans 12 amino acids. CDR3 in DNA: TGTGCCAGTAGACGCAGCACAGATACGCAGTATTTT. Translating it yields CASRRSTDTQYF.

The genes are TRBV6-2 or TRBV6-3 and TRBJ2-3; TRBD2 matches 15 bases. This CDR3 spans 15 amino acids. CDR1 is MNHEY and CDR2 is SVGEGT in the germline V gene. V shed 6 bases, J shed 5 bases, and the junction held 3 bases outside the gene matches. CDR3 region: CASSRGLAGGDTQYF. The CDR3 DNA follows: TGTGCCAGCAGCCGGGGACTAGCGGGGGGAGATACGCAGTATTTT.

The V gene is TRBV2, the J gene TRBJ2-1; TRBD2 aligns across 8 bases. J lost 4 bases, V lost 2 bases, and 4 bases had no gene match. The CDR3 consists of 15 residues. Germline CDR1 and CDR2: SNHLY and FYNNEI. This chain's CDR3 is CASSETGLGYNEQFF. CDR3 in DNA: TGTGCCAGCAGTGAAACGGGACTAGGATACAATGAGCAGTTCTTC.

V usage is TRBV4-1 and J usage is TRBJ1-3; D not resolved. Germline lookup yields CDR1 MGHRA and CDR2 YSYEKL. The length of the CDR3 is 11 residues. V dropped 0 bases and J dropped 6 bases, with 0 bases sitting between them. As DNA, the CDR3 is TGCGCCAGCAGCCAAGAAAACACCATATATTTT. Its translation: CASSQENTIYF.

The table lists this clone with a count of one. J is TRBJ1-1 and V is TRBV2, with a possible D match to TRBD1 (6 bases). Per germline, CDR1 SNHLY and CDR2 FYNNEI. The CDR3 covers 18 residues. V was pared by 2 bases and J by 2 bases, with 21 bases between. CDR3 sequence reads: CASSELSPVQGLNTEAFF. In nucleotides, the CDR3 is TGTGCCAGCAGTGAATTGAGCCCCGTACAGGGACTTAACACTGAAGCTTTCTTT.

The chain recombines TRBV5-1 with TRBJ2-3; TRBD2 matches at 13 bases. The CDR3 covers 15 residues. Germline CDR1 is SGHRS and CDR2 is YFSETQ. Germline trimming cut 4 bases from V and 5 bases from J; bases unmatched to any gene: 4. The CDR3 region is CASSVLAGGQDTQYF. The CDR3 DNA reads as TGCGCCAGCAGCGTACTAGCGGGAGGGCAAGATACGCAGTATTTT.

This CDR3 is CASSFIAGGRTDTQYF. For the CDR3, the DNA is TGTGCCAGCAGTTTTATAGCGGGGGGTCGCACAGATACGCAGTATTTT. This chain links TRBV6-5 with TRBJ2-3; TRBD2 agrees at 10 bases. Germline V gene lookup returns CDR1 MNHEY and CDR2 SVGAGI. This CDR3 is 16 amino acids long. V was clipped by 4 bases and J by 1 base; unmatched bases: 5.

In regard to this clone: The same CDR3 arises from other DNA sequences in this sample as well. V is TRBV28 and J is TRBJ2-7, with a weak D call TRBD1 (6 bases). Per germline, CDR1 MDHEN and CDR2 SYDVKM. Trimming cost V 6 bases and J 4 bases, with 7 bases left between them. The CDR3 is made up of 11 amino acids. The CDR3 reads CASRGGYEQYF. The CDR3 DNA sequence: TGTGCCAGCAGAGGGGGATACGAGCAGTACTTC.

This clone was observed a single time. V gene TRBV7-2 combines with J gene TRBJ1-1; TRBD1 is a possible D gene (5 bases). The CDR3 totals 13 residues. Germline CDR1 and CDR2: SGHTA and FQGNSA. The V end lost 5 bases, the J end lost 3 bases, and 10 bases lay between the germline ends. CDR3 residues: CASSLRQHTEAFF. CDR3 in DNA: TGTGCCAGCAGCCTTCGACAGCACACTGAAGCTTTCTTT.

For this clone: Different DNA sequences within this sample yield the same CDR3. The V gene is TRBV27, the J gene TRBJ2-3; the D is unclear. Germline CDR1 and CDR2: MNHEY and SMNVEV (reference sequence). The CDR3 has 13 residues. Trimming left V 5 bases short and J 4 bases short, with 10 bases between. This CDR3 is CASSPSRADTQYF. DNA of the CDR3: TGTGCCAGCAGTCCGTCACGGGCAGATACGCAGTATTTT.

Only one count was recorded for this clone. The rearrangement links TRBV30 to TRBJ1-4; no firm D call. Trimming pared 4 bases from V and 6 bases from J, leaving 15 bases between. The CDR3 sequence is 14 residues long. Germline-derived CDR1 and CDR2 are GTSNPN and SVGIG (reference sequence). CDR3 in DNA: TGTGCCTGGACCTCAACGGGGAGGGATGAAAAACTGTTTTTT. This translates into CAWTSTGRDEKLFF.

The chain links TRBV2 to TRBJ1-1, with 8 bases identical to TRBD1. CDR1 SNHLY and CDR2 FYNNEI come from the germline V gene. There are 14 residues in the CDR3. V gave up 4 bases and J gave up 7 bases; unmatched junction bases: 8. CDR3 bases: TGTGCCAGCAGTGGGGACAGGCCCCCTAGTGAAGCTTTCTTT. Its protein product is CASSGDRPPSEAFF.

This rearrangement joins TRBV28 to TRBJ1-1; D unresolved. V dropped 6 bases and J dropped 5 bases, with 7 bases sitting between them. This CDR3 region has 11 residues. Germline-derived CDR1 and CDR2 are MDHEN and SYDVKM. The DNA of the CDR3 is TGTGCCAGCAGAGGGAGGACTGAAGCTTTCTTT. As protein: CASRGRTEAFF.

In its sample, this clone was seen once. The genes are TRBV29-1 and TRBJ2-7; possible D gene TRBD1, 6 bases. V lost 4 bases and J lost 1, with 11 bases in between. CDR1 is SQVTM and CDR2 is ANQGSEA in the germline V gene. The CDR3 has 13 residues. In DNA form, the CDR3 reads TGCAGCGTTGCTAGGACAGTTTCCTACGAGCAGTACTTC. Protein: CSVARTVSYEQYF.

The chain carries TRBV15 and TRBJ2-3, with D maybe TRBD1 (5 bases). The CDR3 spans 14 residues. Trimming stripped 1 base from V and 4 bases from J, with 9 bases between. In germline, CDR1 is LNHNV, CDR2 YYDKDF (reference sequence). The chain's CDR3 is CATSRVRVADTQYF. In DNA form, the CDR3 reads TGTGCCACCAGCAGAGTCAGGGTTGCAGATACGCAGTATTTT.

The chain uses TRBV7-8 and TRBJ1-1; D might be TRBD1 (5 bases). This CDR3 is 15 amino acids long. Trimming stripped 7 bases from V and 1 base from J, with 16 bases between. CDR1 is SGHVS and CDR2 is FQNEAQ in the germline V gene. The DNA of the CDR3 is TGTGCCAGCAATGGGTATCTCGGGGCGAACACTGAAGCTTTCTTT. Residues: CASNGYLGANTEAFF.

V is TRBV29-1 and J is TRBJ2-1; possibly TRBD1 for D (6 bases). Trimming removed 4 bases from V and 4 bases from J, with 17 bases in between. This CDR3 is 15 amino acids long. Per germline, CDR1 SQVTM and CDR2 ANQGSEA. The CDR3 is CSVVSWTDSYNEQFF. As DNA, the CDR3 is TGCAGCGTTGTTTCATGGACAGACTCATACAATGAGCAGTTCTTC.

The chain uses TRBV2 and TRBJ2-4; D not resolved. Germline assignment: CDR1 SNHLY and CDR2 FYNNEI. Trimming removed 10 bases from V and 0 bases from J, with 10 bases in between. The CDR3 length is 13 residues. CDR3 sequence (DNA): TGTGCCACCGCCGTCCTAGCCAAAAACATTCAGTACTTC. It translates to CATAVLAKNIQYF.

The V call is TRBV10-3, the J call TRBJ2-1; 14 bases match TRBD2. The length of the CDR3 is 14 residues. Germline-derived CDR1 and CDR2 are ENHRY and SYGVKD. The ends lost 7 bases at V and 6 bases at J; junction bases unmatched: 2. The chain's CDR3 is CAIKGTSGSNEQFF. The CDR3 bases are TGTGCCATCAAAGGGACTAGCGGGAGCAATGAGCAGTTCTTC.

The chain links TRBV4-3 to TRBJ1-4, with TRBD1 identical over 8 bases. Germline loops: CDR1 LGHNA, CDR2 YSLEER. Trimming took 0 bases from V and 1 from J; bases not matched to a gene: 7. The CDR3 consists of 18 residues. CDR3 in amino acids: CASSQDWPTGVTNEKLFF. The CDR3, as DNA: TGCGCCAGCAGCCAAGATTGGCCGACAGGGGTAACTAATGAAAAACTGTTTTTT.

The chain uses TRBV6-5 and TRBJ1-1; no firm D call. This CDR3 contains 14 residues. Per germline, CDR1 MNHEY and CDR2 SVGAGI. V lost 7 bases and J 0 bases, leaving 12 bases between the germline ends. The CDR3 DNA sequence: TGTGCCAGCACCCTAGCCTATTTGAACACTGAAGCTTTCTTT. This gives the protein CASTLAYLNTEAFF.

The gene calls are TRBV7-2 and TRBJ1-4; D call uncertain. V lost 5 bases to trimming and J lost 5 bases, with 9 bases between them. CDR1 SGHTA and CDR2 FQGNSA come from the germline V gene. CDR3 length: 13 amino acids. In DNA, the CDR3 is TGTGCCAGCAGCCTCTGGAGGAATGAAAAACTGTTTTTT. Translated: CASSLWRNEKLFF.

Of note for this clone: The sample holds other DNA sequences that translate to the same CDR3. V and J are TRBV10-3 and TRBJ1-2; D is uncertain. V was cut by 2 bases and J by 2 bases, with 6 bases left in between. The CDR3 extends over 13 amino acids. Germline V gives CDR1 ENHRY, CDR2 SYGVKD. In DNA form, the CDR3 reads TGTGCCATCAGTGAGGGGCCCAACTATGGCTACACCTTC. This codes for CAISEGPNYGYTF.